The rows below give T cell receptor beta chains drawn from one sample of a study of T cell changes during pregnancy in multiple sclerosis. Using immunoSEQ multiplex PCR, the repertoire was profiled, and TCRdb retains in-frame clones only, with some absent. The data contain about 21,000 clones, under 95% of them singletons. This specimen consisted of CD4+ T cells from peripheral blood mononuclear cells, obtained in the third trimester of pregnancy. The receptors come from a female donor with multiple sclerosis, enrolled in a pregnancy study. CDR3s include the opening cysteine and the closing phenylalanine or tryptophan. D genes are given only for firm matches. Some rows mark clone size as missing; the rest say once, few, many or name a class of expanded clone.

clone size,J gene,D gene,V gene,CDR3 DNA,CDR3 protein
.,TRBJ2-5,.,TRBV6-5,TGTGCCAGCAGTTCCGGGACTCGGGAGACCCAGTACTTC,CASSSGTRETQYF
.,TRBJ1-2,.,TRBV6-5,TGTGCCAGCAGTTACTTGACAGCGAACTATGGCTACACCTTC,CASSYLTANYGYTF
few,TRBJ1-6,.,TRBV5-4,TGTGCCAGCAGCCTTCAGACACAGGGCCGGTCACCCCTCCACTTT,CASSLQTQGRSPLHF
.,TRBJ2-5,.,TRBV7-8,TGTGCCAGCAGCTTAGCGCTGAGGTGGCGAGAGACCCAGTACTTC,CASSLALRWRETQYF
.,TRBJ1-6,TRBD1,TRBV4-1,TGCGCCAGCAGCCAAAAGTATACCGACAGGGGAAATTCACCCCTCCACTTT,CASSQKYTDRGNSPLHF
.,TRBJ2-5,.,TRBV5-1,TGCGCCACCCAACAGGACCCCGGAGAGACCCAGTACTTC,CATQQDPGETQYF
.,TRBJ1-1,.,TRBV7-2,TGTGCCAGCAGTCGGGGGTGGGGCGCTGAAGCTTTCTTT,CASSRGWGAEAFF
.,TRBJ2-7,.,TRBV30,TGTGCTGGAGGACGGTTTCCTGGGGAGCAGTACTTC,CAGGRFPGEQYF
.,TRBJ1-2,TRBD1,TRBV18,TGTGCCAGCTCACCCCGACAGGGTTTCAACTATGGCTACACCTTC,CASSPRQGFNYGYTF
.,TRBJ2-3,.,TRBV30,TGTGCCTGGAGTCTCGGGTGGGGCACAGATACGCAGTATTTT,CAWSLGWGTDTQYF
few,TRBJ1-1,TRBD1,TRBV14,TGTGCCAGCAACCGACAGGGATTTAACACTGAAGCTTTCTTT,CASNRQGFNTEAFF
.,TRBJ2-1,TRBD2,TRBV5-1,TGCGCCAGCAGCTTAAGAAGCGGGGGGGGGAATGAGCAGTTCTTC,CASSLRSGGGNEQFF
.,TRBJ2-7,TRBD2,TRBV6-6,TGTGCCAGCAGCTACATATTGCGGGGGGGATCCTACGAGCAGTACTTC,CASSYILRGGSYEQYF
.,TRBJ1-6,.,TRBV7-9,TGTGCCAGCAGCACCCACGGCTCCTATAATTCACCCCTCCACTTT,CASSTHGSYNSPLHF
.,TRBJ1-5,.,TRBV5-1,TGCGCCAGCAGCCCGGAAGGCAGGGCTGGCCAGCCCCAGCATTTT,CASSPEGRAGQPQHF
.,TRBJ2-1,TRBD2,TRBV5-1,TGCGCCAGCAGCTTGGAGCTAACGGGGGGGAATGAGCAGTTCTTC,CASSLELTGGNEQFF
once,TRBJ1-1,.,TRBV6-6,TGTGCCAGCAGCGTTAAGGGGTTCACTGAAGCTTTCTTT,CASSVKGFTEAFF
.,TRBJ2-1,.,TRBV11-2,TGTGCCAGCAGCTTAGTTCGGGGGATGGGTGAGCAGTTCTTC,CASSLVRGMGEQFF